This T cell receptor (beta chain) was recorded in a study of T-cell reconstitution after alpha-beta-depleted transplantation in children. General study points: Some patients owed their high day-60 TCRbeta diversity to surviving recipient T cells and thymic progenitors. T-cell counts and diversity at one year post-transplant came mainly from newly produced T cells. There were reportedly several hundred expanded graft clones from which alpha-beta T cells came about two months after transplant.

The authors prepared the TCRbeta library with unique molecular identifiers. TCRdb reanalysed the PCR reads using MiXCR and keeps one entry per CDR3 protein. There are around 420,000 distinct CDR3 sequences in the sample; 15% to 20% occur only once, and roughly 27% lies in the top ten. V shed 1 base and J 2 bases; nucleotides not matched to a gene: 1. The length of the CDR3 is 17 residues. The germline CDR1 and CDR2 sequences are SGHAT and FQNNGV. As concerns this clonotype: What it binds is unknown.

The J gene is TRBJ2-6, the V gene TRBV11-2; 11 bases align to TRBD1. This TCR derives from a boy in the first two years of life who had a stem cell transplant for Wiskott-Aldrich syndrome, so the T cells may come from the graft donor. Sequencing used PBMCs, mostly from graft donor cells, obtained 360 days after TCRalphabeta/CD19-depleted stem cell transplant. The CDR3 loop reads CASSLGTGGAGANVLTF. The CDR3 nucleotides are TGTGCCAGCAGCTTAGGGACAGGGGGCGCTGGGGCCAACGTCCTGACTTTC.